This record covers a single T cell receptor beta chain. Its antigen is unknown. The CDR3 has 16 amino acids. CDR1 and CDR2 (germline): LGHDT, YNNKEL (reference sequence). Using the 5' RACE reads, TCRdb records one entry per CDR3 protein without DNA. The sample totals roughly 200,000 distinct CDR3 sequences. The data derive from a study of monozygotic twins with inflammatory bowel disease. Study-wide points: Healthy co-twins exceeded IBD patients in TCRbeta diversity as measured by inverse Simpson.

The clonotype was recovered from a human donor with ulcerative colitis or Crohn's disease, or a healthy co-twin of an affected twin (not recorded which). Sequenced input: blood. The chain employs TRBV3-1 and TRBJ2-2; TCRdb calls TRBD1, which cannot be checked without DNA. CDR3 residues: CASSHRDRGFPGELFF. Drawing the rest from reference TRBV3-1 and TRBJ2-2, the complete variable domain is DTAVSQTPKYLVTQMGNDKSIKCEQNLGHDTMYWYKQDSKKFLKIMFSYNNKELIINETVPNRFSPKSPDKAHLNLHINSLELGDSAVYFCASSHRDRGFPGELFFGEGSRLTVL.